Each of the 2 T cell receptor beta chains below was sequenced from the same sample in a study of cytomegalovirus exposure and HLA in healthy donors. The table came from immunoSEQ multiplex PCR; TCRdb's copy has only in-frame clones and leaves some out. The sample yields 150,000 to 180,000 clones, about 82% seen once. What was sequenced was PBMCs. These receptors were collected from a human donor in good health.

J is TRBJ2-4 and V is TRBV28; 7 positions agree with TRBD1. This CDR3 has 16 residues. Per the germline V gene, CDR1 is MDHEN and CDR2 is SYDVKM. V was clipped by 5 bases and J by 1 base; unmatched bases: 8. The chain's CDR3 is CASSPGQVGAKNIQYF. In DNA form, the CDR3 reads TGTGCCAGCAGTCCCGGACAGGTCGGGGCCAAAAACATTCAGTACTTC.

The V gene is TRBV7-2, the J gene TRBJ1-6; 8 bases match TRBD1. This CDR3 region has 20 residues. The ends lost 0 bases at V and 0 bases at J; junction bases unmatched: 10. CDR1 and CDR2 from the germline V gene are SGHTA and FQGNSA. The CDR3: CASSLARTGRIDSYNSPLHF. CDR3 coding DNA: TGTGCCAGCAGCTTAGCAAGGACAGGGCGTATAGACTCCTATAATTCACCCCTCCACTTT.